The T cell receptor beta chain under discussion was sequenced for a study of T cell repertoires in cytomegalovirus infection. V lost 4 bases to trimming and J lost 10 bases; unmatched junction nucleotides: 11. The CDR3 covers 14 residues. Germline V lookup: CDR1 MGHRA, CDR2 YSYEKL. Comments on this clonotype: What it binds is not known.

TCRdb reprocessed the reads via MiXCR and lists one record per CDR3 protein. This sample carries around 570,000 distinct CDR3 sequences, 35% to 50% of them seen once, and the ten largest clones take around 50%. The sequencing used cultured PBMCs, collected from culture after CMV antigen stimulation. The J gene is TRBJ2-3, the V gene TRBV4-1; 7 bases are a match to TRBD2. The sequence derives from a human donor in good health (CMV status not recorded). Some clones in this sample may be carry-over from other donors' samples. CDR3 loop: CASSRALLAKAQYF. Written as DNA, the CDR3 is TGCGCCAGCAGCCGAGCCCTACTAGCGAAGGCGCAGTATTTT.